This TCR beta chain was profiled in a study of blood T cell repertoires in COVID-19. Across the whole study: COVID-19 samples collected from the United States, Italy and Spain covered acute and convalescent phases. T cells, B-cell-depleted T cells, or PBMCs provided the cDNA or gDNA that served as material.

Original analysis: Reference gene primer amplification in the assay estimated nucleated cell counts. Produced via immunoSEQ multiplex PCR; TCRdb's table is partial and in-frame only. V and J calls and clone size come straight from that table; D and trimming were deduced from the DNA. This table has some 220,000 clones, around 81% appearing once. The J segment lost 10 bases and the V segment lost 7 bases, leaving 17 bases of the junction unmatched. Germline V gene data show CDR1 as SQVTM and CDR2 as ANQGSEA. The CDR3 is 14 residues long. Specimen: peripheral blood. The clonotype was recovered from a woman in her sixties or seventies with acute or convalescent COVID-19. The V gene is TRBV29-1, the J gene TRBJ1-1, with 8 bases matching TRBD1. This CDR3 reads CSGTRDTGGVGAFF. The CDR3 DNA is TGCAGCGGGACGAGAGATACAGGGGGTGTAGGAGCTTTCTTT. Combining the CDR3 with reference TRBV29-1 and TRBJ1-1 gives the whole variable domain SAVISQKPSRDICQRGTSLTIQCQVDSQVTMMFWYRQQPGQSLTLIATANQGSEATYESGFVIDKFPISRPNLTFSTLTVSNMSPEDSSIYLCSGTRDTGGVGAFFGQGTRLTVV.